This TCR beta chain was identified in a study of shared clonotypes between healthy human individuals. Background on the study: The study enrolled a couple of women and three men aged 18 to 49.

Unsorted samples relied on about 90 million PBMCs, which served as the source of genomic DNA. The run depth of the assay was deep. Amplification in unsorted PBMC replicate PCRs started from around 0.3 ug DNA, which equals 28,000 or so T cell genomes. The repertoire was sequenced with immunoSEQ multiplex PCR; TCRdb's copy has only in-frame clones and lacks some. The table lists about 490,000 clones, approximately 80% of them singletons. After removal of 2 bases from V and 3 bases from J, the junction contained 4 bases not matched to a gene. The CDR3 runs 14 residues. Germline V CDR1 and CDR2: SEHNR, FQNEAQ (reference sequence).

Sample: PBMCs. The sequence came from a middle-aged woman in good health. Some clones in this sample may be carry-over from other donors' samples. The V and J genes are TRBV7-9 and TRBJ2-7; TRBD1 matches at 7 bases. The CDR3 sequence is CASSLTDRDYEQYF. In nucleotides, the CDR3 is TGTGCCAGCAGCTTAACTGACAGGGACTACGAGCAGTACTTC.